This TCR beta chain was sequenced during a study of blood T cell repertoires in COVID-19. This CDR3 contains 14 residues. The germline V gene encodes CDR1 LNHDA and CDR2 SQIVND (reference sequence). Trimming stripped 5 bases from V and 5 bases from J, with 13 bases between. Methods used by the authors: Scientists estimated how many nucleated cells there were by amplifying reference gene primers. Clones were sequenced by immunoSEQ multiplex PCR, and TCRdb holds only the in-frame ones, with some missing. V, J and clone size derive from that table, while D and trimming were established from the DNA sequence. The table lists 300,000 to 400,000 clones, 86% of them singletons.

The J gene is TRBJ1-3, the V gene TRBV19, with a weak D call TRBD1 (5 bases). The TCR was taken from a woman aged 55-70 years with COVID-19, enrolled during active disease. The sequencing sample was made of peripheral blood. Here the CDR3 DNA reads TGTGCCAGTAGTGAAGGGGTCAACCGAAACACCATATATTTT. Its protein product is CASSEGVNRNTIYF. Variable domain in full (rest from reference TRBV19 and TRBJ1-3): DGGITQSPKYLFRKEGQNVTLSCEQNLNHDAMYWYRQDPGQGLRLIYYSQIVNDFQKGDIAEGYSVSREKKESFPLTVTSAQKNPTAFYLCASSEGVNRNTIYFGEGSWLTVV.